This TCR beta chain was sequenced for a study of OX40 agonist ivuxolimab in advanced cancers. In the study overall: Of the participants, approximately 38% had some prior anti-PD-1, anti-PD-L1 or anti-CTLA-4 therapy, which was allowed. Study findings and constraints: CD8+ T cells averaged more expanded clones than CD4+.

This CDR3 has 14 residues. Germline V gene lookup returns CDR1 MGHDK and CDR2 SYGVNS. Trimming removed 2 bases from V and 6 bases from J, with 13 bases in between. As regards this clone: The antigen remains undetermined.

The data were produced by immunoSEQ multiplex PCR, yet TCRdb's version contains in-frame clones alone and is incomplete. The table lists about 60,000 clones, about 82% of them singletons, with over 2.5% in the top ten. The specimen comprised CD4+ or CD8+ T cells sorted from blood, sampled in a trial of the OX40 agonist ivuxolimab. This TCR was sampled from an adult with an advanced solid tumor such as melanoma, head and neck, liver or kidney cancer. The chain combines TRBV25-1 with TRBJ1-2, with D perhaps TRBD1 (5 bases). The CDR3 loop is CASSETGGKDGYTF. CDR3 coding DNA: TGTGCCAGCAGTGAAACCGGGGGAAAGGATGGCTACACCTTC.